This entry lists 24 T cell receptor beta chains sequenced from one sample in a study of blood T cell repertoires in COVID-19. Some clones are missing from TCRdb's copy, which holds only in-frame ones; the method was immunoSEQ multiplex PCR. Of 140,000 to 150,000 clones listed, approximately 86% are singletons. The sample consisted of peripheral blood. These receptors came from a woman in her forties or fifties with acute or convalescent COVID-19.

The V gene is TRBV5-1, the J gene TRBJ1-6; D unresolved. Germline V lookup: CDR1 SGHRS, CDR2 YFSETQ. V shed 2 bases and J shed 8 bases, with 8 bases lying between them. The CDR3 spans 13 residues. CDR3 loop: CASSFSQDSPLHF. CDR3 in DNA: TGCGCCAGCAGCTTTAGTCAGGATTCACCCCTCCACTTT.

The V and J genes are TRBV19 and TRBJ2-2; 9 nucleotides align to TRBD1. Trimming cost V 5 bases and J 5 bases; bases outside gene matches: 6. CDR3 length: 15 residues. In germline, CDR1 is LNHDA, CDR2 SQIVND (reference sequence). CDR3 nucleotide sequence: TGTGCCAGTAGTGTTCAACAGGGGGCAACCGGGGAGCTGTTTTTT. Its translation: CASSVQQGATGELFF.

This clone was detected once. The chain carries TRBV6-5 and TRBJ2-7, with 8 bases that match TRBD2. V lost 8 bases, J lost 1 base, and 10 bases stayed unmatched. Germline CDR1 and CDR2: MNHEY and SVGAGI. There are 15 residues in the CDR3. This chain's CDR3 is CASRRGGDGSYEQYF. The CDR3, as DNA: TGTGCCAGCCGTCGGGGGGGTGATGGGTCCTACGAGCAGTACTTC.

The chain recombines TRBV6-5 with TRBJ1-1; D possibly corresponds to TRBD1 (6 bases). The CDR3 is made up of 15 amino acids. V lost 0 bases and J lost 7, with 15 bases in between. Germline V gene sequence: CDR1 MNHEY, CDR2 SVGAGI. The DNA for the CDR3 is TGTGCCAGCAGTTACTCGACTCAGGGGCCGAATGAAGCTTTCTTT. Encoded protein: CASSYSTQGPNEAFF.

V usage is TRBV4-2 and J usage is TRBJ1-2, with 7 bases matching TRBD1. The V gene's germline CDR1 is LGHNA and CDR2 YNFKEQ. The CDR3 runs to 15 residues. V lost 1 base, J lost 4 bases, and 6 bases stayed unmatched. CDR3 in DNA: TGTGCCAGCAGCCAAGGGACAGGAGAAGTCTATGGCTACACCTTC. This codes for CASSQGTGEVYGYTF.

The rearrangement uses TRBV7-3 and TRBJ2-5; D is possibly TRBD2 (5 bases). This CDR3 is built from 14 residues. The germline V gene has CDR1 SGHTA and CDR2 FQGTGA. V lost 3 bases to trimming and J lost 5 bases, with 13 bases between them. The CDR3 bases are TGTGCCAGCAGCTTTGGCGGACTTGGGGAGACCCAGTACTTC. It encodes CASSFGGLGETQYF.

The genes are TRBV29-1 and TRBJ2-2, with D uncertain. Germline values: CDR1 SQVTM, CDR2 ANQGSEA. This CDR3 comprises 14 residues. V gave up 0 bases and J gave up 5 bases, with 10 bases separating them. The CDR3 sequence: CSVEEIARTGELFF. CDR3 nucleotide sequence: TGCAGCGTTGAAGAAATAGCACGGACCGGGGAGCTGTTTTTT.

This chain joins TRBV11-3 and TRBJ2-3; D ambiguous. V lost 1 base and J lost 3, with 2 bases in between. The CDR3 totals 12 residues. From germline, CDR1 is SGHNT and CDR2 YENEEA. In DNA form, the CDR3 reads TGTGCCAGCAGCTTAGCGACAGATACGCAGTATTTT. Translated, it gives CASSLATDTQYF.

The V and J genes are TRBV5-1 and TRBJ2-1; TRBD1 matches 10 bases. CDR3 length equals 17 residues. Looked up from germline, CDR1 is SGHRS and CDR2 is YFSETQ. Losses at the gene ends were 4 bases for V and 1 base for J; bases not matched to a gene: 8. The CDR3 DNA follows: TGCGCCAGCAGCCGGGACAGGGGCACAGGGTCCTACAATGAGCAGTTCTTC. Its protein is CASSRDRGTGSYNEQFF.

This clone was detected once. This rearrangement joins TRBV6-5 to TRBJ2-1; 7 positions match TRBD2. CDR1 and CDR2 (germline): MNHEY, SVGAGI. The junction had 12 bases not matched to a gene; V was cut back by 5 bases and J by 11 bases. The CDR3 runs 14 residues. CDR3: CASSLNPLAAKQFF. CDR3 sequence (DNA): TGTGCCAGCAGTCTGAATCCGCTAGCGGCAAAGCAGTTCTTC.

This clone turned up a few times. V and J are TRBV6-4 and TRBJ2-7, with a possible D match to TRBD2 (5 bases). Germline values: CDR1 MRHNA, CDR2 SNTAGT. This CDR3 comprises 14 residues. V lost 6 bases and J lost 3, with 15 bases in between. DNA for the CDR3: TGTGCCAGCAGCTATCCCCGGGAAAACTACGAGCAGTACTTC. Translating gives CASSYPRENYEQYF.

The chain combines TRBV19 with TRBJ1-1; TRBD1 matches 7 bases. V lost 6 bases, J lost 1 base, and 5 bases stayed unmatched. From germline, CDR1 is LNHDA and CDR2 SQIVND (reference sequence). The CDR3 is 14 amino acids. The CDR3 DNA sequence: TGTGCCAGTAGCCAGGGACAGACGAACACTGAAGCTTTCTTT. It translates to CASSQGQTNTEAFF.

The chain couples TRBV3-1 (or the pseudogene TRBV3-2) to TRBJ1-2; TRBD1 aligns across 9 bases. V shed 0 bases and J 8 bases; nucleotides not matched to a gene: 4. CDR1 LGHDT and CDR2 YNNKEL come from the germline V gene (reference sequence). The CDR3 has 14 residues. CDR3 sequence reads: CASSQEGQGFGYTF. The CDR3 DNA sequence: TGTGCCAGCAGCCAAGAGGGACAGGGTTTCGGCTACACCTTC.

The V and J genes are TRBV3-1 (or the pseudogene TRBV3-2) and TRBJ2-3; 10 bases line up with TRBD2. Trimming at V came to 0 bases and at J to 4 bases, leaving 4 bases not matched to a gene. Looked up from germline, CDR1 is LGHDT and CDR2 is YNNKEL (reference sequence). CDR3 length: 16 amino acids. The CDR3 DNA follows: TGTGCCAGCAGCCAAGAGCGAGCGGGAGGGCCAGATACGCAGTATTTT. As protein: CASSQERAGGPDTQYF.

This rearrangement joins TRBV10-3 to TRBJ1-2; TRBD1 aligns across 7 bases. CDR1 is ENHRY and CDR2 is SYGVKD in the germline V gene. Losses at the gene ends were 8 bases for V and 6 bases for J; bases not matched to a gene: 9. This CDR3 has 13 residues. CDR3 DNA sequence: TGTGCCATCGGCAACCGGGACAGCGATGGCTACACCTTC. Translation gives CAIGNRDSDGYTF.

This rearrangement joins TRBV5-1 to TRBJ2-7, with 10 bases matching TRBD2. This CDR3 spans 14 amino acids. Trimming at V came to 4 bases and at J to 3 bases, leaving 4 bases not matched to a gene. In germline, CDR1 is SGHRS, CDR2 YFSETQ. The CDR3 reads CASSRTSGGYEQYF. The CDR3 DNA follows: TGCGCCAGCAGCCGGACTAGCGGAGGCTACGAGCAGTACTTC. Variable domain in full (rest from reference TRBV5-1 and TRBJ2-7): KAGVTQTPRYLIKTRGQQVTLSCSPISGHRSVSWYQQTPGQGLQFLFEYFSETQRNKGNFPGRFSGRQFSNSRSEMNVSTLELGDSALYLCASSRTSGGYEQYFGPGTRLTVT.

The chain carries TRBV9 and TRBJ2-2; D may be TRBD2 (6 bases). Trimming pared 3 bases from V and 4 bases from J, leaving 10 bases between. The CDR3 consists of 14 residues. The germline CDR1 and CDR2 sequences are SGDLS and YYNGEE. The CDR3 sequence: CASSAWGVTGELFF. CDR3 DNA sequence: TGTGCCAGCAGCGCTTGGGGGGTCACCGGGGAGCTGTTTTTT.

V gene TRBV11-2 combines with J gene TRBJ1-6, with 10 nucleotides matching TRBD1. Germline trimming cut 4 bases from V and 9 bases from J; bases unmatched to any gene: 6. Germline CDR1 reads SGHAT; CDR2 reads FQNNGV. This CDR3 comprises 15 residues. The DNA for the CDR3 is TGTGCCAGCAGCTGGGGGACAGGGGTAGTTTCACCCCTCCACTTT. It encodes CASSWGTGVVSPLHF.

This chain links TRBV19 with TRBJ2-7; 10 bases are shared with TRBD2. The CDR3 spans 15 residues. Trimming took 6 bases from V and 1 from J; bases not matched to a gene: 6. Looked up from germline, CDR1 is LNHDA and CDR2 is SQIVND (reference sequence). CDR3 sequence (DNA): TGTGCCAGTAGCCCCGGGACTAGCGCATCCTACGAGCAGTACTTC. As protein: CASSPGTSASYEQYF.

The chain is built from TRBV9 and TRBJ1-5, with TRBD1 as a possible D gene (5 bases). V dropped 0 bases and J dropped 1 base, with 17 bases sitting between them. This CDR3 region has 18 residues. Germline values: CDR1 SGDLS, CDR2 YYNGEE. The DNA for the CDR3 is TGTGCCAGCAGCGTAGGGGCAGGGTCGGTTTTCAGCAATCAGCCCCAGCATTTT. Translation: CASSVGAGSVFSNQPQHF.

CDR3 loop: CASSPRTGTGWDTQYF. The CDR3 nucleotides are TGTGCCAGTAGTCCCCGTACCGGGACAGGGTGGGATACGCAGTATTTT. V usage is TRBV19 and J usage is TRBJ2-3; 9 nucleotides line up with TRBD1. V gave up 5 bases and J gave up 6 bases; unmatched junction bases: 12. This CDR3 has 16 residues. The germline gives CDR1 LNHDA, CDR2 SQIVND (reference sequence).

The chain uses TRBV11-1 and TRBJ1-2; D not certain. The CDR3 has 13 residues. With 2 bases removed from V and 2 bases from J, the gap between germline ends came to 6 bases. Germline CDR1 reads SGHAT; CDR2 reads FQDESV (reference sequence). CDR3 protein: CASSLWQNYGYTF. The CDR3 region has the DNA TGTGCCAGCAGCTTATGGCAGAACTATGGCTACACCTTC.

The rearrangement uses TRBV27 and TRBJ2-3; TRBD2 aligns across 10 bases. This CDR3 spans 17 amino acids. V dropped 7 bases and J dropped 2; count of bases not matched to a gene: 12. CDR1 and CDR2 from the germline V gene are MNHEY and SMNVEV (reference sequence). CDR3 in amino acids: CASTPLGSGGFTDTQYF. The CDR3 DNA is TGTGCCAGCACCCCTTTGGGTAGCGGGGGGTTCACAGATACGCAGTATTTT.

The rearrangement links TRBV3-1 (or the pseudogene TRBV3-2) to TRBJ2-3, with 15 bases identical to TRBD2. The germline V gene has CDR1 LGHDT and CDR2 YNNKEL (reference sequence). V shed 2 bases, J shed 4 bases, and the junction held 7 bases outside the gene matches. CDR3 size: 18 residues. The CDR3 reads CASSQNLGLAGGADTQYF. The CDR3 DNA sequence: TGTGCCAGCAGCCAAAACCTGGGACTAGCGGGAGGAGCAGATACGCAGTATTTT.